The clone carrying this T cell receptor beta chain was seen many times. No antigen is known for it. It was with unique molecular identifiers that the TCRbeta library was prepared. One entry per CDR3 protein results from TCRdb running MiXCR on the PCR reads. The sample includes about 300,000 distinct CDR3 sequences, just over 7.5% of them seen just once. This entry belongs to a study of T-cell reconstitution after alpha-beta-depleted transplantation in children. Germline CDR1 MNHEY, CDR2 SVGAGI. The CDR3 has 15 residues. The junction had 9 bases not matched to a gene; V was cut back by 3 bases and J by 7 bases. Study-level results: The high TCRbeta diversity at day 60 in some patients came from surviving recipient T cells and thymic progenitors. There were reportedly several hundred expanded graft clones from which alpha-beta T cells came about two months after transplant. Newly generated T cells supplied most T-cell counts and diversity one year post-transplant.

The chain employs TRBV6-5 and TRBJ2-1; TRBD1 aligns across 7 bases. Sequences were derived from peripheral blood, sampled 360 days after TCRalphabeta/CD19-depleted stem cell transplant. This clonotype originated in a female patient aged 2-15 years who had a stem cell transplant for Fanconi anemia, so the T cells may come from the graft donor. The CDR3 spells CASSYRGQDLNEQFF. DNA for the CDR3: TGTGCCAGCAGTTATAGAGGACAGGACTTAAATGAGCAGTTCTTC.